The 25 T cell receptor beta chains reported below all come from one sample, sequenced in a study of CD8+ T cells in alopecia areata. RNA was extracted and reverse transcribed into cDNA as the sequencing template. TCRdb's table, derived via immunoSEQ multiplex PCR, lists solely in-frame clones and lacks some. The sample yields 120,000 to 150,000 clones, 80% to 90% seen once. The sequenced sample was CD8+ T cells sorted from blood, obtained at week 0. The source of these receptors is a human donor with alopecia areata.

The chain has TRBV4-1 and TRBJ2-3; 12 nucleotides agree with TRBD2. The CDR3 totals 16 residues. Germline V CDR1 and CDR2: MGHRA, YSYEKL. The ends lost 4 bases at V and 6 bases at J; junction bases unmatched: 8. CDR3 sequence reads: CASSPLTSGSADTQYF. CDR3 nucleotide sequence: TGCGCCAGCAGCCCACTGACTAGCGGGAGCGCGGATACGCAGTATTTT.

This clone was counted once. The rearrangement links TRBV7-9 to TRBJ2-7; 9 bases agree with TRBD2. J gave up 8 bases and V 5 bases, and 13 bases lay outside the gene matches. Germline V CDR1 and CDR2: SEHNR, FQNEAQ (reference sequence). The CDR3 loop spans 15 amino acids. This CDR3 reads CASSAPSGDPWKQYF. CDR3 nucleotide sequence: TGTGCCAGCAGCGCGCCTAGCGGGGACCCCTGGAAGCAGTACTTC.

This chain joins TRBV9 and TRBJ2-5; either TRBD1 or TRBD2 may supply D (5 bases each). Germline V gene lookup returns CDR1 SGDLS and CDR2 YYNGEE. V was cut by 3 bases and J by 0 bases, with 12 bases left in between. There are 15 residues in the CDR3. This chain's CDR3 is CASSAGTANQETQYF. DNA of the CDR3: TGTGCCAGCAGCGCGGGGACGGCGAACCAAGAGACCCAGTACTTC.

The gene calls are TRBV29-1 and TRBJ2-2; D uncertain. The CDR3 runs to 12 residues. V gave up 3 bases and J gave up 1 base, with 3 bases separating them. Germline V gives CDR1 SQVTM, CDR2 ANQGSEA. CDR3: CSVDKNTGELFF. The CDR3 DNA reads TGCAGCGTTGATAAGAACACCGGGGAGCTGTTTTTT.

Note on this clone: A read error may produce the germline difference seen at one junction end. The rearrangement joins TRBV5-1 to TRBJ2-2, with 10 bases matching TRBD1. The germline V gene has CDR1 SGHRS and CDR2 YFSETQ. The CDR3 totals 15 residues. The CDR3 spells CASSSGTGDTGELFF. The CDR3 DNA reads as TGCGCCAGTAGCTCGGGGACAGGGGACACCGGGGAGCTGTTTTTT.

The chain links TRBV2 to TRBJ2-1, with a possible D match to TRBD2 (5 bases). Per the germline V gene, CDR1 is SNHLY and CDR2 is FYNNEI. CDR3 length: 12 residues. V was clipped by 7 bases and J by 11 bases, with 15 bases between them. CDR3 in amino acids: CASMPRRVKQFF. DNA of the CDR3: TGTGCCAGCATGCCCCGGCGGGTGAAGCAGTTCTTC.

This chain uses TRBV10-3 with TRBJ2-7, with a weak D call TRBD1 (5 bases). Trimming pared 4 bases from V and 2 bases from J, leaving 12 bases between. The CDR3 runs to 14 residues. The V gene's germline CDR1 is ENHRY and CDR2 SYGVKD. CDR3 region: CAISVAGPPYEQYF. CDR3 DNA: TGTGCCATCAGTGTTGCAGGGCCTCCCTACGAGCAGTACTTC.

To note about this clone: Other DNA sequences of this sample code for an identical CDR3. The chain carries TRBV1 and TRBJ2-1; TRBD2 is the table's D call and was not checked against the DNA. TRBV1 represents a pseudogene. This CDR3 comprises 17 residues. The CDR3 DNA is TGCACCAGCAGCTTTCGACTAGCGGGGTCCCCCAACAATGAGCAGTTCTTC. Protein product: CTSSFRLAGSPNNEQFF.

This chain links TRBV30 with TRBJ2-3; D might be TRBD1 (6 bases). Trimming cost V 5 bases and J 5 bases, with 14 bases left between them. Germline V lookup: CDR1 GTSNPN, CDR2 SVGIG (reference sequence). The CDR3 spans 13 residues. The CDR3 protein is CAWGQILQDTQYF. In nucleotides, the CDR3 is TGTGCCTGGGGACAGATTCTACAAGATACGCAGTATTTT.

This chain uses TRBV7-8 with TRBJ2-1, with D uncertain. The germline V gene encodes CDR1 SGHVS and CDR2 FQNEAQ. The CDR3 is 12 amino acids. Trimming took off 0 bases at V and 10 bases at J, with 7 bases between the two ends. The CDR3 here is CASSLAIQEQFF. The CDR3 DNA is TGTGCCAGCAGCTTAGCTATTCAGGAGCAGTTCTTC.

The chain links TRBV5-1 to TRBJ2-7; 8 bases are shared with TRBD1. This CDR3 comprises 15 residues. Per germline, CDR1 SGHRS and CDR2 YFSETQ. Unmatched junction bases numbered 8, after V lost 0 bases and J lost 6 bases. The CDR3 sequence is CASSLVQGAKGEQYF. The CDR3 nucleotides are TGCGCCAGCAGCTTGGTTCAGGGGGCGAAAGGCGAGCAGTACTTC.

V gene TRBV7-3 combines with J gene TRBJ1-2; no definite D call. Trimming left V 4 bases short and J 8 bases short, with 8 bases between. The CDR3 has 11 residues. Germline lookup yields CDR1 SGHTA and CDR2 FQGTGA. As DNA, the CDR3 is TGTGCCAGCAGCTCCCACAGAGGCTACACCTTC. It translates to CASSSHRGYTF.

The V gene is TRBV5-1, the J gene TRBJ2-5; no definite D call. V lost 4 bases, J lost 5 bases, and 21 bases lay in between. CDR3 length: 16 residues. Germline CDR1 and CDR2: SGHRS and YFSETQ. The CDR3 nucleotides are TGCGCCAGCAGCCGCCCGAGAGAGGTCGTTGAGGAGACCCAGTACTTC. Encoded protein: CASSRPREVVEETQYF.

This chain uses TRBV9 with TRBJ1-1, with 8 bases lining up with TRBD1. Looked up from germline, CDR1 is SGDLS and CDR2 is YYNGEE. With V trimmed by 3 bases and J by 1 base, 8 bases remained unmatched. This CDR3 is built from 16 residues. The CDR3 DNA follows: TGTGCCAGCAGCGCCCTGGGACAGGCGACGAACACTGAAGCTTTCTTT. Translated, it gives CASSALGQATNTEAFF.

As concerns this clone: Distinct nucleotide sequences in the sample also encode this CDR3. V and J are TRBV9 and TRBJ2-1; D remains unclear. Trimming left V 0 bases short and J 7 bases short, with 5 bases between. Germline V CDR1 and CDR2: SGDLS, YYNGEE. CDR3 length: 12 amino acids. Here the CDR3 reads CASSVAGNEQFF. The DNA for the CDR3 is TGTGCCAGCAGCGTAGCTGGGAATGAGCAGTTCTTC.

This chain uses TRBV2 with TRBJ1-1; D unclear. V was cut by 2 bases and J by 8 bases, with 12 bases left in between. Germline V lookup: CDR1 SNHLY, CDR2 FYNNEI. The CDR3 extends over 13 amino acids. The CDR3 is CASSESRMREAFF. The CDR3 nucleotides read TGTGCCAGCAGTGAAAGCCGGATGAGGGAAGCTTTCTTT.

The chain combines TRBV7-6 with TRBJ2-7; a weak D match, TRBD1 (5 bases). Germline-derived CDR1 and CDR2 are SGHVS and FNYEAQ. Trimming shortened V by 3 bases and J by 5 bases, and 17 bases separated the two germline ends. This CDR3 has 15 residues. CDR3 sequence (DNA): TGTGCCAGCAGCTTGGGTCAGGGAATAATCCACGAGCAGTACTTC. Residues: CASSLGQGIIHEQYF.

V usage is TRBV27 and J usage is TRBJ1-2; D possibly corresponds to TRBD1 (5 bases). V was cut by 6 bases and J by 4 bases, with 9 bases left in between. The CDR3 sequence is 12 residues long. Per the germline V gene, CDR1 is MNHEY and CDR2 is SMNVEV (reference sequence). The CDR3 DNA sequence: TGTGCCAGCAGAACAGGCAGCTATGGCTACACCTTC. Its translation: CASRTGSYGYTF.

CDR3 coding DNA: TGCAGCGCGCCGGGACTAGAGCGTACGTGGCAGTATTTT. The encoded protein is CSAPGLERTWQYF. V and J are TRBV29-1 and TRBJ2-3, with 8 bases identical to TRBD2. After removal of 7 bases from V and 11 bases from J, the junction contained 14 bases not matched to a gene. CDR1 is SQVTM, CDR2 ANQGSEA, per germline. CDR3 size: 13 residues.

The chain recombines TRBV5-1 with TRBJ2-7; the D gene is possibly TRBD1 (5 bases). Germline-derived CDR1 and CDR2 are SGHRS and YFSETQ. Trimming left V 3 bases short and J 4 bases short, with 20 bases between. The CDR3 covers 16 residues. The CDR3 region has the DNA TGCGCCAGCAGCTCGTATCCGGACATCACCTTATACGAGCAGTACTTC. This translates into CASSSYPDITLYEQYF.

Concerning this clone: The same CDR3 is also encoded by other DNA sequences in this sample. V and J are TRBV9 and TRBJ2-3; 7 bases are shared with TRBD2. CDR3 length: 14 residues. Losses at the gene ends were 0 bases for V and 3 bases for J; bases not matched to a gene: 1. CDR1 is SGDLS, CDR2 YYNGEE, per germline. The DNA of the CDR3 is TGTGCCAGCAGCGTAGTCGGGGGGACAGATACGCAGTATTTT. Its translation is CASSVVGGTDTQYF.

The chain carries TRBV10-2 and TRBJ2-7; possibly TRBD2 for D (5 bases). Trimming left V 8 bases short and J 3 bases short, with 8 bases between. This CDR3 spans 11 amino acids. Looked up from germline, CDR1 is WSHSY and CDR2 is SAAADI. CDR3 region: CASGSGYEQYF. The DNA of the CDR3 is TGCGCCAGCGGGAGTGGCTACGAGCAGTACTTC.

The genes are TRBV7-9 and TRBJ2-3; D is uncertain. CDR1 SEHNR and CDR2 FQNEAQ come from the germline V gene (reference sequence). Trimming removed 0 bases from V and 3 bases from J, with 7 bases in between. The CDR3 is 14 residues long. This chain's CDR3 is CASSLASGTDTQYF. Written as DNA, the CDR3 is TGTGCCAGCAGCTTAGCGAGTGGGACAGATACGCAGTATTTT.

The V and J genes are TRBV13 and TRBJ2-1; TRBD2 agrees at 10 bases. The V and J ends lost 5 bases and 5 bases, in that order; junction bases with no gene match: 6. Germline loops: CDR1 PRHDT, CDR2 FYEKMQ (reference sequence). This CDR3 region has 15 residues. This CDR3 is CASSTERGGHNEQFF. CDR3 nucleotides: TGTGCCAGCAGCACCGAGCGGGGGGGCCACAATGAGCAGTTCTTC.

V usage is TRBV30 and J usage is TRBJ2-2, with D maybe TRBD2 (6 bases). Trimming took 2 bases from V and 7 from J, leaving 14 bases between them. CDR3 length: 14 residues. The germline gives CDR1 GTSNPN, CDR2 SVGIG (reference sequence). The CDR3 protein is CAWSLGGYGGELFF. CDR3 nucleotides: TGTGCCTGGAGTCTAGGAGGGTATGGCGGGGAGCTGTTTTTT.